This is a list of T cell receptor beta chains from one sample in a study of blood T cell repertoires in COVID-19. Method: immunoSEQ multiplex PCR; TCRdb's copy keeps in-frame clones and lacks some. The sample includes around 110,000 clones, roughly nine tenths seen only once; the top ten take more than 4.5%. Sequencing input: peripheral blood. The receptors come from a man aged 35 to 55 with active or convalescent COVID-19. CDR3s include the opening cysteine and the closing phenylalanine or tryptophan. A D gene is named only where the DNA matches it firmly. Some rows mark clone size as missing; the rest say once, few, many or name a class of expanded clone.

J: TRBJ1-2
V: TRBV28
size: -
length: 14
D: TRBD1
DNA: TGTGCCAGCAGCTCGATCTCAGGGGGCTATGGCTACACCTTC
CDR3: CASSSISGGYGYTF

J: TRBJ2-5
V: TRBV18
size: -
length: 12
D: -
DNA: TGTGCCAGCTCGGGACTCCAAGAGACCCAGTACTTC
CDR3: CASSGLQETQYF

J: TRBJ1-3
V: TRBV7-2
size: -
length: 17
D: TRBD1
DNA: TGTGCCAGCAGCCTAATAGGGACAGCCAGCTCTGGAAACACCATATATTTT
CDR3: CASSLIGTASSGNTIYF

J: TRBJ2-7
V: TRBV7-3
size: -
length: 13
D: -
DNA: TGTGCCAGCAGCTTGACACCCTCCTACGAGCAGTACTTC
CDR3: CASSLTPSYEQYF

J: TRBJ1-2
V: TRBV19
size: -
length: 17
D: TRBD1
DNA: TGTGCCAGTAGTATAGTCGCCAGGGGGCTAACACCCTATGGCTACACCTTC
CDR3: CASSIVARGLTPYGYTF

J: TRBJ2-3
V: TRBV30
size: once
length: 15
D: -
DNA: TGTGCCTGGACTAGGGGCAGGGGGGGCACAGATACGCAGTATTTT
CDR3: CAWTRGRGGTDTQYF

J: TRBJ2-2
V: TRBV19
size: -
length: 13
D: -
DNA: TGTGCCAGTAGTAATCCGGGGACCGGGGAGCTGTTTTTT
CDR3: CASSNPGTGELFF

J: TRBJ1-4
V: TRBV7-9
size: once
length: 13
D: -
DNA: TGTGCCAGCGGGAGGGACGAAGGAGTAAAACTGTTTTTT
CDR3: CASGRDEGVKLFF

J: TRBJ2-2
V: TRBV7-2
size: -
length: 15
D: -
DNA: TGTGCCAGCAGCTTAGTGCCAGGGTCCGTCGGGGAGCTGTTTTTT
CDR3: CASSLVPGSVGELFF

J: TRBJ2-2
V: TRBV4-1
size: -
length: 19
D: TRBD2
DNA: TGCGCCAGCAGCCAAGAGGGACTAGCGGGAGGGATGAACACCGGGGAGCTGTTTTTT
CDR3: CASSQEGLAGGMNTGELFF

J: TRBJ2-1
V: TRBV5-6
size: -
length: 15
D: TRBD1
DNA: TGTGCCAGCAGCTACGACAGGGCCCCCTACAATGAGCAGTTCTTC
CDR3: CASSYDRAPYNEQFF

J: TRBJ1-5
V: TRBV5-4
size: -
length: 14
D: -
DNA: TGTGCCAGCAGCCTGGGGGGGGTGGCAGCCCTGGAGCATTTT
CDR3: CASSLGGVAALEHF

J: TRBJ2-7
V: TRBV20-1
size: few
length: 11
D: -
DNA: TGCAGTGCTAGTGTCAGCTACGAGCAGTACTTC
CDR3: CSASVSYEQYF

J: TRBJ2-1
V: TRBV24-1
size: -
length: 16
D: TRBD1
DNA: TGTGCCACCAGTGACCGGGACAGCCGGACCTACAATGAGCAGTTCTTC
CDR3: CATSDRDSRTYNEQFF

J: TRBJ1-1
V: TRBV9
size: -
length: 16
D: TRBD1
DNA: TGTGCCAGCAGCGCAGGGGGCGAATTGGAGAACACTGAAGCTTTCTTT
CDR3: CASSAGGELENTEAFF

J: TRBJ1-5
V: TRBV7-2
size: -
length: 15
D: -
DNA: TGTGCCAGCAGCTTAGGAGCCAGCGCAAATCAGCCCCAGCATTTT
CDR3: CASSLGASANQPQHF

J: TRBJ2-7
V: TRBV4-3
size: -
length: 16
D: TRBD1
DNA: TGCGCCAGCAGCCAAGACCGGACAGGTTCTACGATTGAGCAGTACTTC
CDR3: CASSQDRTGSTIEQYF

J: TRBJ1-2
V: TRBV19
size: -
length: 15
D: -
DNA: TGTGCCAGTAGCCTCTCCGCCCCGAAGGCGGATGGCTACACCTTC
CDR3: CASSLSAPKADGYTF

J: TRBJ2-7
V: TRBV5-1
size: few
length: 14
D: TRBD2
DNA: TGCGCCAGCAGCTTGCTGACTAGCGGGATCGAGCAGTACTTC
CDR3: CASSLLTSGIEQYF

J: TRBJ1-4
V: TRBV4-1
size: -
length: 13
D: -
DNA: TGCGCCAGCAGCCAAGAGAGGCCCCGGAAACTGTTTTTT
CDR3: CASSQERPRKLFF

J: TRBJ2-4
V: TRBV28
size: -
length: 14
D: -
DNA: TGTGCCAGCAGTTTGACTCAGGGCCCAAACATTCAGTACTTC
CDR3: CASSLTQGPNIQYF

J: TRBJ2-7
V: TRBV11-2
size: once
length: 14
D: -
DNA: TGTGCCAGCAGCGTCCGGGACACGACCTACGAGCAGTACTTC
CDR3: CASSVRDTTYEQYF

J: TRBJ2-6
V: TRBV19
size: -
length: 15
D: -
DNA: TGTGCCAGTAGTATCGGAGTCGCTGGGGCCAACGTCCTGACTTTC
CDR3: CASSIGVAGANVLTF

J: TRBJ1-6
V: TRBV2
size: -
length: 17
D: TRBD1
DNA: TGTGCCAGCAGTGATTCCCTTCGGACAGGGTTGCATTCACCCCTCCACTTT
CDR3: CASSDSLRTGLHSPLHF

J: TRBJ1-2
V: TRBV19
size: -
length: 13
D: -
DNA: TGTGCCAGTAGTTTTGGGGGAGGCAATGGCTACACCTTC
CDR3: CASSFGGGNGYTF

J: TRBJ2-7
V: TRBV30
size: -
length: 15
D: TRBD1
DNA: TGTGCCTGGAGTATACCGGGACAGGGTTGCCACGAGCAGTACTTC
CDR3: CAWSIPGQGCHEQYF

J: TRBJ1-2
V: TRBV24-1
size: -
length: 13
D: -
DNA: TGTGCCACCAGTGATCGAGACTTGTATGGCTACACCTTC
CDR3: CATSDRDLYGYTF

J: TRBJ2-1
V: TRBV14
size: -
length: 13
D: -
DNA: TGTGCCAGCAGCCAAGCTCTACACAATGAGCAGTTCTTC
CDR3: CASSQALHNEQFF

J: TRBJ1-1
V: TRBV7-2
size: few
length: 13
D: -
DNA: TGTGCCAGCAGCTTAGTGCAGGGCACTGAAGCTTTCTTT
CDR3: CASSLVQGTEAFF

J: TRBJ2-2
V: TRBV28
size: -
length: 16
D: -
DNA: TGTGCCAGCAGTTTAGTTGGACTGTCGAACACCGGGGAGCTGTTTTTT
CDR3: CASSLVGLSNTGELFF

J: TRBJ1-6
V: TRBV13
size: few
length: 13
D: TRBD1
DNA: TGTGCCAGCACCAGGACAGGCAATTCACCCCTCCACTTT
CDR3: CASTRTGNSPLHF

J: TRBJ2-7
V: TRBV25-1
size: -
length: 16
D: -
DNA: TGTGCCAGCAGTGAATCTGTGACAGGCCTTAGGTACGAGCAGTACTTC
CDR3: CASSESVTGLRYEQYF

J: TRBJ2-7
V: TRBV12-3/TRBV12-4
size: -
length: 12
D: -
DNA: TGTGCCAGCAGTTCGGACAAGGGACTGCAGTACTTC
CDR3: CASSSDKGLQYF

J: TRBJ2-7
V: TRBV5-6
size: -
length: 13
D: TRBD2
DNA: TGTGCCAGCAGCTTTGCTAGCGGCTACGAGCAGTACTTC
CDR3: CASSFASGYEQYF

J: TRBJ2-5
V: TRBV6-5
size: -
length: 15
D: -
DNA: TGTGCCAGCAGTTATGCGACTTCTCGAGTGGAGACCCAGTACTTC
CDR3: CASSYATSRVETQYF

J: TRBJ1-2
V: TRBV4-1
size: -
length: 17
D: -
DNA: TGCGCCAGCAGCCAAGACACCAACCCCGCGGCCCCCTGGGGCTACACCTTC
CDR3: CASSQDTNPAAPWGYTF

J: TRBJ2-1
V: TRBV6-1
size: -
length: 17
D: TRBD1
DNA: TGTGCCAGCAGTGGGGCGGCGGGACAGGGGACGGACAATGAGCAGTTCTTC
CDR3: CASSGAAGQGTDNEQFF

J: TRBJ1-1
V: TRBV21-1
size: -
length: 17
D: -
DNA: TGTGCCAGCAGCAAAATACGAATCTCAGGGGGATGCACTGAAGCTTTCTTT
CDR3: CASSKIRISGGCTEAFF

J: TRBJ1-5
V: TRBV6-5
size: -
length: 16
D: -
DNA: TGTGCCAGCAGTTACTCCCCAATGAGTAGCAATCAGCCCCAGCATTTT
CDR3: CASSYSPMSSNQPQHF

J: TRBJ2-5
V: TRBV6-2/TRBV6-3
size: -
length: 15
D: TRBD1
DNA: TGTGCCAGCAGTTACGGACAGGGGCGACAAGAGACCCAGTACTTC
CDR3: CASSYGQGRQETQYF

J: TRBJ1-1
V: TRBV7-2
size: -
length: 14
D: -
DNA: TGTGCCAGCAGCTGGAGGGCTATGAACACTGAAGCTTTCTTT
CDR3: CASSWRAMNTEAFF

J: TRBJ1-6
V: TRBV7-2
size: -
length: 15
D: TRBD1
DNA: TGTGCCAGCAGCCCTAGGCCGGCAGGGGGTTCACCCCTCCACTTT
CDR3: CASSPRPAGGSPLHF

J: TRBJ1-4
V: TRBV2
size: once
length: 13
D: -
DNA: TGTGCCAGTAAAACCCCGTTGGAGGAAAAACTGTTTTTT
CDR3: CASKTPLEEKLFF

J: TRBJ2-7
V: TRBV7-9
size: -
length: 14
D: TRBD1
DNA: TGTGCCAGCAGCCGTGACAGGGGGGCCTACGAGCAGTACTTC
CDR3: CASSRDRGAYEQYF

J: TRBJ2-2
V: TRBV9
size: -
length: 15
D: -
DNA: TGTGCCAGCAGCGTAGGAGGCCTAAACACCGGGGAGCTGTTTTTT
CDR3: CASSVGGLNTGELFF

J: TRBJ2-1
V: TRBV28
size: once
length: 17
D: TRBD2
DNA: TGTGCCAGCAGACCTACTCTAGCGGGAGGGCCGGTAAATGAGCAGTTCTTC
CDR3: CASRPTLAGGPVNEQFF

J: TRBJ1-1
V: TRBV19
size: once
length: 11
D: -
DNA: TGTGCCAGTAGCCCGGGACTGCGGGCTTTCTTT
CDR3: CASSPGLRAFF

J: TRBJ1-6
V: TRBV4-3
size: -
length: 16
D: -
DNA: TGCGCCAGCAGCCAAGGTTTCCACACCGGAGCCTCACCCCTCCACTTT
CDR3: CASSQGFHTGASPLHF

J: TRBJ1-3
V: TRBV6-2/TRBV6-3
size: -
length: 15
D: TRBD1
DNA: TGTGCCAGCAGCCGGAGGACAGGGACTGGAAACACCATATATTTT
CDR3: CASSRRTGTGNTIYF

J: TRBJ1-1
V: TRBV28
size: -
length: 15
D: TRBD1
DNA: TGTGCCAGCAGTTTAGCTCAGACAGGGGGGACTGAAGCTTTCTTT
CDR3: CASSLAQTGGTEAFF

J: TRBJ1-2
V: TRBV28
size: -
length: 12
D: -
DNA: TGTGCCAGCAAGAATAACATCTATGGCTACACCTTC
CDR3: CASKNNIYGYTF

J: TRBJ1-2
V: TRBV30
size: -
length: 13
D: -
DNA: TGTGCCTGGATCCCCCCGCACACCTATGGCTACACCTTC
CDR3: CAWIPPHTYGYTF

J: TRBJ2-2
V: TRBV5-4
size: -
length: 16
D: TRBD1
DNA: TGTGCCAGCAGCCCTCGACAGGGGGCAAGCACCGGGGAGCTGTTTTTT
CDR3: CASSPRQGASTGELFF

J: TRBJ2-1
V: TRBV5-6
size: -
length: 14
D: -
DNA: TGTGCCAGCAGCTCCGGGACTTTCTACAATGAGCAGTTCTTC
CDR3: CASSSGTFYNEQFF

J: TRBJ2-7
V: TRBV7-2
size: -
length: 17
D: -
DNA: TGTGCCAGCAGCTTTAAAACGGGAGGACAGTCTTTCTACGAGCAGTACTTC
CDR3: CASSFKTGGQSFYEQYF

J: TRBJ2-1
V: TRBV28
size: -
length: 10
D: -
DNA: TGTGCCAGCAGTTCGAATGAGCAGTTCTTC
CDR3: CASSSNEQFF